Here is one TCR beta chain with its context. The data were obtained in a study of CD8 T cells in Susac syndrome. RNA, at about 0.45 to 1 ug, was reverse transcribed with random hexamers. It was immunoSEQ multiplex PCR that amplified TCR beta CDR3 across 54 Vbeta and 13 Jbeta. A single record per CDR3 protein comes from TCRdb applying MiXCR to the immunoSEQ multiplex PCR reads. This sample carries 150,000 to 200,000 distinct CDR3 sequences, around 95% of them seen once, and the ten largest clones take approximately 0.14%. Matched for age and sex, the controls were healthy donors. In contrast to the negatively isolated CD8+ and CD4+ T cells, TEMRA cells were FACS-enriched. The CDR3 sequence is 15 residues long. V lost 5 bases, J lost 5 bases, and 18 bases lay in between. In germline, CDR1 is SEHNR, CDR2 FQNEAQ (reference sequence).

Sample: CD4+ T cells from PBMCs. V gene TRBV7-9 combines with J gene TRBJ1-1; a possible D gene is TRBD1 (5 bases). The receptor's source is a human donor in good health. The CDR3 region has the DNA TGTGCCAGCAGCCCGAGGAGGGAGGGGAGTACTGAAGCTTTCTTT. It is translated as CASSPRREGSTEAFF. Supplemented by reference TRBV7-9 and TRBJ1-1, the full variable domain reads DTGVSQNPRHKITKRGQNVTFRCDPISEHNRLYWYRQTLGQGPEFLTYFQNEAQLEKSRLLSDRFSAERPKGSFSTLEIQRTEQGDSAMYLCASSPRREGSTEAFFGQGTRLTVV.